The 18 T cell receptor beta chains given below trace back to one sample, sequenced in a study of T cell repertoires in cytomegalovirus infection. TCRdb re-analysed the reads in MiXCR, keeping a single row per CDR3 protein. The repertoire holds hundreds of thousands of distinct CDR3 sequences, with 8% to 9.5% as singletons. The sequenced material came from PBMCs. These receptors were taken from a human donor in good health (CMV status not recorded). Some clones in this sample may be carry-over from other donors' samples.

This clonotype has just a few counts. The genes are TRBV14 and TRBJ2-1; D unresolved. V was clipped by 7 bases and J by 5 bases, with 9 bases between them. Germline lookup yields CDR1 SGHDN and CDR2 FVKESK. The CDR3 consists of 12 residues. The CDR3 spells CASNVGNNEQFF. In DNA form, the CDR3 reads TGTGCCAGCAACGTAGGGAACAATGAGCAGTTCTTC.

This clonotype has at least ten counts. The chain joins TRBV7-2 to TRBJ1-2; D is unclear. V shed 5 bases and J shed 1 base, with 14 bases lying between them. The CDR3 consists of 15 residues. CDR1 is SGHTA and CDR2 is FQGNSA in the germline V gene. CDR3 residues: CASSPDPRSNYGYTF. In nucleotides, the CDR3 is TGTGCCAGCAGCCCCGACCCTCGAAGTAACTATGGCTACACCTTC.

This clonotype was counted many times. The chain employs TRBV7-2 and TRBJ1-2, with D possibly TRBD1 on 6 matching bases. V lost 5 bases and J lost 0, with 10 bases in between. Per the germline V gene, CDR1 is SGHTA and CDR2 is FQGNSA. This CDR3 has 14 residues. CDR3 loop: CASSARTANYGYTF. The CDR3 nucleotides read TGTGCCAGCAGCGCTCGGACAGCTAACTATGGCTACACCTTC.

The chain has TRBV20-1 and TRBJ2-1, with D perhaps matching TRBD1 (6 bases). With 0 bases removed from V and 6 bases from J, the gap between germline ends came to 9 bases. Germline lookup yields CDR1 DFQATT and CDR2 SNEGSKA (reference sequence). CDR3 length equals 13 residues. The CDR3 DNA reads as TGCAGTGCTAGAGATCCCAGGGGCAATGAGCAGTTCTTC. It yields the protein CSARDPRGNEQFF.

This clonotype was picked up many times. V is TRBV7-2 and J is TRBJ1-5; D remains ambiguous. This CDR3 contains 15 residues. Trimming cost V 5 bases and J 5 bases, with 16 bases left between them. The germline V gene encodes CDR1 SGHTA and CDR2 FQGNSA. For the CDR3, the DNA is TGTGCCAGCAGCCAACGAAATTTAGGTGATCAGCCCCAGCATTTT. Translation gives CASSQRNLGDQPQHF.

In DNA, the CDR3 is TGTGCCATCAGTGACTACATGGGGTCAGGAAACACCATATATTTT. Translating gives CAISDYMGSGNTIYF. The chain employs TRBV10-3 and TRBJ1-3; D unresolved. The germline V and J ends were trimmed by 3 bases and 4 bases, with 13 bases remaining between them. This CDR3 is 15 amino acids long. Germline-derived CDR1 and CDR2 are ENHRY and SYGVKD.

This clonotype showed up just a few times. V usage is TRBV18 and J usage is TRBJ1-5; maybe TRBD1 (6 bases). Germline CDR1 reads KGHSH; CDR2 reads LQKENI. This CDR3 is built from 14 residues. V was pared by 0 bases and J by 5 bases, with 8 bases between. CDR3 loop: CASSPPGGHQPQHF. The CDR3 nucleotides read TGTGCCAGCTCACCACCGGGGGGGCATCAGCCCCAGCATTTT.

In this sample, this clonotype turned up many times. V usage is TRBV7-2 and J usage is TRBJ2-5; tentative D call: TRBD1 (6 bases). The V end lost 2 bases, the J end lost 5 bases, and 12 bases lay between the germline ends. This CDR3 is built from 14 residues. The germline V gene has CDR1 SGHTA and CDR2 FQGNSA. This chain's CDR3 is CASSLLARGETQYF. Written as DNA, the CDR3 is TGTGCCAGCAGCTTACTAGCCAGGGGCGAGACCCAGTACTTC.

This chain connects TRBV6-2 or TRBV6-3 to TRBJ2-1, with no clear D. Trimming removed 5 bases at V and 9 bases at J, with 8 bases between. Germline CDR1 and CDR2: MNHEY and SVGEGT. The CDR3 is made up of 11 amino acids. DNA for the CDR3: TGTGCCAGCAGTGGTGGGGTTGAGCAGTTCTTC. This codes for CASSGGVEQFF.

This clonotype was counted at least ten times. This chain uses TRBV12-3 or TRBV12-4 with TRBJ2-1; tentatively, D is TRBD2 (5 bases). The CDR3 runs 15 residues. Deletions cut 3 bases from V and 7 bases from J, with 16 bases between. The DNA for the CDR3 is TGTGCCAGCAGTTTTGTCCTTAGCGCGGGTAATGAGCAGTTCTTC. Protein product: CASSFVLSAGNEQFF.

This chain joins TRBV20-1 and TRBJ1-1, with D possibly matching TRBD1 (6 bases). With 4 bases removed from V and 9 bases from J, the gap between germline ends came to 9 bases. The CDR3 totals 10 residues. The germline CDR1 and CDR2 sequences are DFQATT and SNEGSKA (reference sequence). The CDR3 protein is CSANRDKAFF. CDR3 sequence (DNA): TGCAGTGCTAATAGGGACAAAGCTTTCTTT.

This clonotype was detected ten times or more. The CDR3 DNA reads as TGTGCCAGCAGCTCGGAAGAAAAACTGTTTTTT. It codes for CASSSEEKLFF. The rearrangement uses TRBV12-3 or TRBV12-4 and TRBJ1-4, with no clear D. CDR3 length: 11 residues. Trimming took off 6 bases at V and 8 bases at J, with 7 bases between the two ends.

This clonotype came up many times. DNA for the CDR3: TGTGCCAGCTCACCGACCCGCACAGATACGCAGTATTTT. Protein sequence: CASSPTRTDTQYF. The J gene is TRBJ2-3, the V gene TRBV18; unclear D gene. V lost 3 bases, J lost 1 base, and 5 bases lay in between. The CDR3 has 13 residues. Germline CDR1 and CDR2: KGHSH and LQKENI. Full variable domain (missing parts from reference TRBV18 and TRBJ2-3): NAGVMQNPRHLVRRRGQEARLRCSPMKGHSHVYWYRQLPEEGLKFMVYLQKENIIDESGMPKERFSAEFPKEGPSILRIQQVVRGDSAAYFCASSPTRTDTQYFGPGTRLTVL.

This clonotype was recorded a few times. V is TRBV7-9 and J is TRBJ1-2; D perhaps matches TRBD1 (6 bases). The V and J ends lost 4 bases and 5 bases respectively, with 8 bases between them. This CDR3 has 12 amino acids. Germline assignment: CDR1 SEHNR and CDR2 FQNEAQ (reference sequence). In nucleotides, the CDR3 is TGTGCCAGCAGCTCAGGGGATTATGGCTACACCTTC. Amino acid sequence: CASSSGDYGYTF.

The V call is TRBV7-2, the J call TRBJ1-5; D unclear. The CDR3 is 13 residues long. Germline CDR1 is SGHTA and CDR2 is FQGNSA. The V gene lost 1 base and the J gene lost 7 bases, with 8 bases spanning the gap. The CDR3 DNA follows: TGTGCCAGCAGCTTAGGGACCCCACAGCCCCAGCATTTT. Translating it yields CASSLGTPQPQHF.

This clonotype was seen at least ten times. The chain links TRBV10-3 to TRBJ2-7, with TRBD2 identical over 13 bases. The V gene end was trimmed by 0 bases and the J gene end by 2 bases; junction bases not matched to a gene: 13. Looked up from germline, CDR1 is ENHRY and CDR2 is SYGVKD. This CDR3 is 20 amino acids long. The CDR3, as DNA: TGTGCCATCAGTGAGTCGATTACTACTAGCGGGAGGGTCGTTACCTACGAGCAGTACTTC. This codes for CAISESITTSGRVVTYEQYF.

There are a few counts of this clonotype. This chain joins TRBV6-2 or TRBV6-3 and TRBJ1-5; D possibly corresponds to TRBD1 (5 bases). This CDR3 comprises 14 residues. V was trimmed by 2 bases and J by 3 bases, leaving 8 bases between them. The V gene's germline CDR1 is MNHEY and CDR2 SVGEGT. The DNA of the CDR3 is TGTGCCAGCAGTTACGGGGGATTCAATCAGCCCCAGCATTTT. Its translation: CASSYGGFNQPQHF.

This clonotype was found many times. The V call is TRBV7-9, the J call TRBJ1-5; 7 bases match TRBD1. This CDR3 is 15 amino acids long. With 4 bases clipped from V and 2 bases from J, the junction kept 5 bases outside the gene matches. CDR1 and CDR2 (germline): SEHNR, FQNEAQ (reference sequence). The chain's CDR3 is CASSSTGLGNQPQHF. In DNA form, the CDR3 reads TGTGCCAGCAGCTCGACAGGGTTGGGCAATCAGCCCCAGCATTTT. Variable domain in full (rest from reference TRBV7-9 and TRBJ1-5): DTGVSQNPRHKITKRGQNVTFRCDPISEHNRLYWYRQTLGQGPEFLTYFQNEAQLEKSRLLSDRFSAERPKGSFSTLEIQRTEQGDSAMYLCASSSTGLGNQPQHFGDGTRLSIL.